This T cell receptor beta chain was recorded in a study of shared clonotypes between healthy human individuals. Study-level findings and limits: Shared clonotypes: 4.5% to 6.5% naive CD4, around 3.4% naive CD8, about 2.5% memory CD4, about 0.41% memory CD8. Non-shared clonotypes showed lower generation probabilities than clonotypes common to all four donors.

This CDR3 has 15 amino acids. Trimming removed 3 bases at V and 5 bases at J, with 12 bases between. In germline, CDR1 is SGHNT, CDR2 YYREEE (reference sequence). Turning to this clone: The antigen remains undetermined.

Profiled with immunoSEQ multiplex PCR; TCRdb holds only in-frame clones, not every one. The data show more than 2,000,000 clones, approximately 92% seen once. The chain recombines TRBV5-4 with TRBJ1-6, with a possible D match to TRBD1 (5 bases). Sequences were obtained from naive CD4+ T cells sorted from blood. As for subset: CD45RA+ positively selected. The receptor was isolated from a man between 18 and 29 years old in good health. The chain's CDR3 is CASSSPGADNSPLHF. The CDR3 DNA reads TGTGCCAGCAGCTCCCCCGGGGCGGATAATTCACCCCTCCACTTT. The full variable domain, with the rest looked up from reference TRBV5-4 and TRBJ1-6, is ETGVTQSPTHLIKTRGQQVTLRCSSQSGHNTVSWYQQALGQGPQFIFQYYREEENGRGNFPPRFSGLQFPNYSSELNVNALELDDSALYLCASSSPGADNSPLHFGNGTRLTVT.